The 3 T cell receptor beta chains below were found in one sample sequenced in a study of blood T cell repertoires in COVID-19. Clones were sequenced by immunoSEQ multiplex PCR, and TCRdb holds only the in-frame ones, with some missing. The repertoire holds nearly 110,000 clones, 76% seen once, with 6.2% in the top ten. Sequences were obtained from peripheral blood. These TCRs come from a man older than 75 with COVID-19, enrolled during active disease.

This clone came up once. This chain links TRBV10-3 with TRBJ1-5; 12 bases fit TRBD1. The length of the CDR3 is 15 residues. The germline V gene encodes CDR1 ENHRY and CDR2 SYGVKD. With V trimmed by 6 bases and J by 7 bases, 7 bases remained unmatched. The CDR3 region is CAIRAGTGGGQPQHF. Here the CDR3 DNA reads TGTGCCATCAGAGCCGGGACAGGGGGCGGCCAGCCCCAGCATTTT.

The CDR3 protein is CASSPQDSHAYEQYF. The CDR3 DNA sequence: TGTGCCAGCAGCCCCCAGGACTCCCACGCCTACGAGCAGTACTTC. This chain uses TRBV3-1 (or the pseudogene TRBV3-2) with TRBJ2-7, with TRBD2 as a possible D gene (5 bases). V lost 4 bases and J 2 bases, leaving 15 bases between the germline ends. The CDR3 has 15 residues. The germline V gene encodes CDR1 LGHDT and CDR2 YNNKEL (reference sequence).

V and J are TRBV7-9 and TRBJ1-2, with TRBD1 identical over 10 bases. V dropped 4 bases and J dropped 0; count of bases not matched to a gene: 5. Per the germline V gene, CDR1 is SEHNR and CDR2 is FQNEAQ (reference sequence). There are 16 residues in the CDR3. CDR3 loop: CASSSRDRGANYGYTF. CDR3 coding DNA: TGTGCCAGCAGCTCCCGGGACAGGGGAGCTAACTATGGCTACACCTTC. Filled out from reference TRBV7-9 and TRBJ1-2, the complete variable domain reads DTGVSQNPRHKITKRGQNVTFRCDPISEHNRLYWYRQTLGQGPEFLTYFQNEAQLEKSRLLSDRFSAERPKGSFSTLEIQRTEQGDSAMYLCASSSRDRGANYGYTFGSGTRLTVV.